The 21 T cell receptor beta chains listed next were all sequenced from one sample in a study of tumor-infiltrating lymphocytes in localized non-small cell lung cancer. Assay used: immunoSEQ multiplex PCR; TCRdb lists only in-frame clones, some missing. The repertoire holds 9,900 or so clones, with around 76% as singletons. Material for sequencing was uninvolved lung tissue not adjacent to the tumor. Source of these receptors: a human donor with non-small cell lung cancer.

Relative to its sample, this clone is medium-sized. The chain recombines TRBV7-6 with TRBJ1-1; TRBD1 is a possible D gene (5 bases). V dropped 3 bases and J dropped 7 bases, with 18 bases sitting between them. Germline V CDR1 and CDR2: SGHVS, FNYEAQ. The CDR3 length is 15 residues. Here the CDR3 DNA reads TGTGCCAGCAGCTTTATCGTCTCCCCCGGGGGTGAAGCTTTCTTT. It translates to CASSFIVSPGGEAFF.

The chain couples TRBV5-1 to TRBJ2-5; D uncertain. There are 15 residues in the CDR3. The V end lost 0 bases, the J end lost 1 base, and 10 bases lay between the germline ends. Germline CDR1 reads SGHRS; CDR2 reads YFSETQ. CDR3 in amino acids: CASSLDPNTQETQYF. The CDR3 nucleotides read TGCGCCAGCAGCTTGGACCCGAATACCCAAGAGACCCAGTACTTC.

The chain carries TRBV2 and TRBJ1-4; a weak D match, TRBD1 (6 bases). V was clipped by 7 bases and J by 4 bases, with 16 bases between them. The length of the CDR3 is 15 residues. The germline gives CDR1 SNHLY, CDR2 FYNNEI. CDR3 amino acids: CASKEQGFFNEKLFF. The CDR3 nucleotides are TGTGCCAGCAAGGAGCAGGGGTTTTTTAATGAAAAACTGTTTTTT.

The chain employs TRBV5-1 and TRBJ1-5; 7 bases map to TRBD1. J lost 5 bases, V lost 4 bases, and 6 bases had no gene match. CDR3 length: 14 residues. Per the germline V gene, CDR1 is SGHRS and CDR2 is YFSETQ. CDR3 sequence: CASSAGDRHQPQHF. The CDR3 DNA sequence: TGCGCCAGCAGCGCCGGGGACAGACATCAGCCCCAGCATTTT.

The chain employs TRBV4-3 and TRBJ2-7, with D hard to call. The CDR3 sequence is 11 residues long. CDR1 and CDR2 (germline): LGHNA, YSLEER. V was trimmed by 1 base and J by 7 bases, leaving 5 bases between them. CDR3 sequence: CASSQAKEQYF. The CDR3 DNA reads TGCGCCAGCAGCCAAGCCAAAGAGCAGTACTTC.

The chain links TRBV5-6 to TRBJ2-7; D is unclear. V dropped 0 bases and J dropped 0 bases, with 13 bases sitting between them. CDR1 is SGHDT, CDR2 YYEEEE, per germline. The CDR3 consists of 16 residues. DNA of the CDR3: TGTGCCAGCAGCTTGGGGGCTAGAAAACCCTCCTACGAGCAGTACTTC. Translation: CASSLGARKPSYEQYF.

CDR3 sequence: CASSRTGNTGELFF. The CDR3 DNA reads TGCGCCAGCAGCCGGACAGGGAACACCGGGGAGCTGTTTTTT. The chain joins TRBV4-3 to TRBJ2-2; the match to TRBD1 covers 7 bases. J gave up 1 base and V 4 bases, and 0 bases lay outside the gene matches. The CDR3 contains 14 residues. CDR1 is LGHNA, CDR2 YSLEER, per germline.

V usage is TRBV19 and J usage is TRBJ1-2, with 9 bases identical to TRBD1. The length of the CDR3 is 14 residues. Germline CDR1 LNHDA, CDR2 SQIVND (reference sequence). Trimming cost V 4 bases and J 2 bases; bases outside gene matches: 2. DNA of the CDR3: TGTGCCAGTAGTACCGGGACAGGGAACTATGGCTACACCTTC. This translates into CASSTGTGNYGYTF.

The chain recombines TRBV2 with TRBJ2-1; 9 bases are shared with TRBD2. The junction had 7 bases not matched to a gene; V was cut back by 5 bases and J by 2 bases. Per the germline V gene, CDR1 is SNHLY and CDR2 is FYNNEI. This CDR3 is built from 16 residues. The CDR3: CASSFGLAGTYNEQFF. CDR3 coding DNA: TGTGCCAGCAGTTTTGGGCTAGCGGGAACCTACAATGAGCAGTTCTTC.

The chain uses TRBV9 and TRBJ2-2; D possibly matches TRBD1 or TRBD2 (5 bases each). V lost 2 bases and J lost 5, with 19 bases in between. Germline loops: CDR1 SGDLS, CDR2 YYNGEE. This CDR3 is 17 amino acids long. The CDR3 DNA sequence: TGTGCCAGCAGCGTGGATTCCCCGGGACCACTAACCGGGGAGCTGTTTTTT. Translated, it gives CASSVDSPGPLTGELFF.

The CDR3 reads CASSQVSGTSGNNEQFF. The CDR3 DNA follows: TGTGCCAGCAGCCAAGTTTCGGGGACTAGCGGGAACAATGAGCAGTTCTTC. J is TRBJ2-1 and V is TRBV4-2; the match to TRBD2 covers 13 bases. V dropped 1 base and J dropped 5; count of bases not matched to a gene: 5. CDR1 is LGHNA and CDR2 is YNFKEQ in the germline V gene. The CDR3 consists of 17 residues.

V usage is TRBV29-1 and J usage is TRBJ1-1, with D maybe TRBD1 (5 bases). CDR1 and CDR2 from the germline V gene are SQVTM and ANQGSEA. This CDR3 is 16 amino acids long. Between the trimmed V and J ends, which lost 0 bases and 1 base, there was a span of 15 bases. CDR3 amino acids: CSVEDVLKTANTEAFF. The CDR3 DNA is TGCAGCGTTGAAGATGTTTTGAAGACAGCGAACACTGAAGCTTTCTTT.

The V call is TRBV25-1, the J call TRBJ1-1; no reliable D call. The CDR3 extends over 16 amino acids. Trimming stripped 6 bases from V and 0 bases from J, with 17 bases between. CDR1 and CDR2 from the germline V gene are MGHDK and SYGVNS. CDR3 in DNA: TGTGCCAGCAGGCCGGGGATCCGGGGTGTGAACACTGAAGCTTTCTTT. Residues: CASRPGIRGVNTEAFF. Full variable domain (remainder filled in from reference TRBV25-1 and TRBJ1-1): EADIYQTPRYLVIGTGKKITLECSQTMGHDKMYWYQQDPGMELHLIHYSYGVNSTEKGDLSSESTVSRIRTEHFPLTLESARPSHTSQYLCASRPGIRGVNTEAFFGQGTRLTVV.

The V and J genes are TRBV28 and TRBJ1-2; a possible D gene is TRBD1 (6 bases). Germline CDR1 and CDR2: MDHEN and SYDVKM. V lost 6 bases and J 0 bases, leaving 14 bases between the germline ends. The CDR3 is 15 amino acids. For the CDR3, the DNA is TGTGCCAGCAGACCGGGGGGCAGAGCTAACTATGGCTACACCTTC. Amino acid sequence: CASRPGGRANYGYTF.

The chain uses TRBV2 and TRBJ2-1, with 12 bases matching TRBD2. CDR3 size: 13 residues. V dropped 7 bases and J dropped 10; count of bases not matched to a gene: 5. Germline V CDR1 and CDR2: SNHLY, FYNNEI. CDR3 sequence: CASTLLAGGEQFF. The CDR3 DNA reads as TGTGCCAGCACCTTACTAGCGGGAGGCGAGCAGTTCTTC.

The J gene is TRBJ2-7, the V gene TRBV5-1; a weak D match, TRBD2 (5 bases). CDR3 length equals 14 residues. V lost 0 bases, J lost 4 bases, and 11 bases lay in between. CDR1 and CDR2 from the germline V gene are SGHRS and YFSETQ. The CDR3 coding sequence is TGCGCCAGCAGCTTGGCCCCGCGGGTTTACGAGCAGTACTTC. Translation gives CASSLAPRVYEQYF.

This clone was found a few times. The chain joins TRBV5-1 to TRBJ2-3, with D possibly matching TRBD1 (6 bases). V lost 3 bases and J 1 base, leaving 21 bases between the germline ends. Germline V gene sequence: CDR1 SGHRS, CDR2 YFSETQ. This CDR3 comprises 18 residues. The CDR3 region is CASSYPRGDSLGTDTQYF. Here the CDR3 DNA reads TGCGCCAGCAGCTACCCCAGGGGAGATTCTTTGGGCACAGATACGCAGTATTTT.

The chain combines TRBV28 with TRBJ1-2; 10 positions match TRBD1. V was pared by 5 bases and J by 4 bases, with 7 bases of the junction left unmatched. This CDR3 contains 15 residues. CDR1 is MDHEN and CDR2 is SYDVKM in the germline V gene. The CDR3 nucleotides read TGTGCCAGCAGTCTTAGGGACAGGGGCTCCTATGGCTACACCTTC. This translates into CASSLRDRGSYGYTF.

The J gene is TRBJ1-6, the V gene TRBV7-2; D is unclear. V dropped 1 base and J dropped 6 bases, with 13 bases sitting between them. CDR1 and CDR2 (germline): SGHTA, FQGNSA. The CDR3 contains 16 residues. The DNA for the CDR3 is TGTGCCAGCAGCTTAGATGTCGGAGTAATTAATTCACCCCTCCACTTT. Translating it yields CASSLDVGVINSPLHF.

J is TRBJ2-3 and V is TRBV7-9; a possible D gene is TRBD1 (6 bases). Germline values: CDR1 SEHNR, CDR2 FQNEAQ (reference sequence). V lost 2 bases to trimming and J lost 6 bases, with 12 bases between them. This CDR3 has 14 amino acids. The chain's CDR3 is CASSLLGARDTQYF. The CDR3 DNA reads as TGTGCCAGCAGCTTATTGGGGGCAAGGGATACGCAGTATTTT.

This clone was seen a handful of times. The V and J genes are TRBV2 and TRBJ1-1; D uncertain. The CDR3 is 14 residues long. CDR1 SNHLY and CDR2 FYNNEI come from the germline V gene. The V end lost 2 bases, the J end lost 1 base, and 8 bases lay between the germline ends. CDR3 DNA: TGTGCCAGCAGTGAAACTGGCGGGAACACTGAAGCTTTCTTT. Amino acids: CASSETGGNTEAFF. Combining the CDR3 with reference TRBV2 and TRBJ1-1 gives the whole variable domain EPEVTQTPSHQVTQMGQEVILRCVPISNHLYFYWYRQILGQKVEFLVSFYNNEISEKSEIFDDQFSVERPDGSNFTLKIRSTKLEDSAMYFCASSETGGNTEAFFGQGTRLTVV.